The following is a T cell receptor (beta chain) sequence with its context. These data are taken from a study of technical replicates of blood from a handful of donors. Sequencing was performed with immunoSEQ multiplex PCR; in TCRdb, only in-frame clones are kept and a portion is missing. The top ten clones hold 0.25% of a sample with 73,000 or so clones, roughly 90% of them seen once. Germline V gene lookup returns CDR1 MGHDK and CDR2 SYGVNS. This CDR3 contains 14 residues. V lost 2 bases to trimming and J lost 0 bases, with 7 bases between them. This rearrangement joins TRBV25-1 to TRBJ1-2; D is unresolved. The TCR sequence derives from a human donor in good health. Sequenced material: T cells isolated from PBMCs. CDR3 bases: TGTGCCAGCAGTGAACAGGAATCTAACTATGGCTACACCTTC. It is translated as CASSEQESNYGYTF.